The 20 T cell receptor beta chains reported below all come from one sample, sequenced in a study of blood T cell repertoires in COVID-19. Clones were read by immunoSEQ multiplex PCR, and TCRdb kept only the in-frame ones, dropping some. This table holds under 250,000 clones, 65% to 85% found once. The sequenced material came from peripheral blood. These receptors came from a man aged 50 to 59 with active or convalescent COVID-19.

V usage is TRBV3-1 (or the pseudogene TRBV3-2) and J usage is TRBJ1-5; tentative D call: TRBD1 (5 bases). The length of the CDR3 is 13 residues. CDR1 and CDR2 from the germline V gene are LGHDT and YNNKEL (reference sequence). V was cut by 3 bases and J by 7 bases, with 10 bases left in between. The DNA for the CDR3 is TGTGCCAGCAGCCAGCCGGGGGGGCAGCCCCAGCATTTT. Residues: CASSQPGGQPQHF.

This clone came up a few times. The chain carries TRBV7-2 and TRBJ2-3; TRBD1 might be the D (7 bases). The germline V and J ends were trimmed by 0 bases and 5 bases, with 18 bases remaining between them. Germline assignment: CDR1 SGHTA and CDR2 FQGNSA. The CDR3 runs 17 residues. CDR3: CASSLAGHRGGGDTQYF. The DNA for the CDR3 is TGTGCCAGCAGCTTAGCCGGGCACAGGGGAGGTGGAGATACGCAGTATTTT. Full variable domain (outside the CDR3, taken from reference TRBV7-2 and TRBJ2-3): GAGVSQSPSNKVTEKGKDVELRCDPISGHTALYWYRQSLGQGLEFLIYFQGNSAPDKSGLPSDRFSAERTGGSVSTLTIQRTQQEDSAVYLCASSLAGHRGGGDTQYFGPGTRLTVL.

The chain has TRBV6-5 and TRBJ1-2; tentatively, D is TRBD1 (5 bases). Germline loops: CDR1 MNHEY, CDR2 SVGAGI. V was trimmed by 7 bases and J by 7 bases, leaving 22 bases between them. The CDR3 has 15 residues. The DNA for the CDR3 is TGTGCCAGCACCGGAGGGGAGGCTTGGCGTTTTGGCTACACCTTC. Encoded protein: CASTGGEAWRFGYTF.

This chain connects TRBV6-2 or TRBV6-3 to TRBJ1-2; D is perhaps TRBD1 (5 bases). V lost 4 bases and J lost 3, with 12 bases in between. The V gene's germline CDR1 is MNHEY and CDR2 SVGEGT. This CDR3 comprises 14 residues. The CDR3 DNA sequence: TGTGCCAGCAGTTTCGCTGGGGCGGACTATGGCTACACCTTC. This codes for CASSFAGADYGYTF.

V is TRBV6-5 and J is TRBJ1-5, with 7 bases matching TRBD1. CDR1 and CDR2 from the germline V gene are MNHEY and SVGAGI. There are 14 residues in the CDR3. V shed 2 bases and J 4 bases; nucleotides not matched to a gene: 2. CDR3 residues: CASSYRTGNQPQHF. In DNA, the CDR3 is TGTGCCAGCAGTTACCGGACAGGAAATCAGCCCCAGCATTTT.

A note on this clone: Different DNA sequences within this sample yield the same CDR3. The chain links TRBV4-1 to TRBJ1-5; D ambiguous. The CDR3 length is 14 residues. The germline V gene has CDR1 MGHRA and CDR2 YSYEKL. Trimming pared 0 bases from V and 2 bases from J, leaving 5 bases between. Written as DNA, the CDR3 is TGCGCCAGCAGCCAAGATAGTGGCAATCAGCCCCAGCATTTT. It translates to CASSQDSGNQPQHF.

V gene TRBV7-3 combines with J gene TRBJ1-1; no firm D call. This CDR3 has 13 residues. V was shortened by 0 bases and J by 9 bases, with 11 bases between the two germline ends. Germline values: CDR1 SGHTA, CDR2 FQGTGA. The CDR3 DNA reads TGTGCCAGCAGCTTAACCATCCGGTCGCAAGCTTTCTTT. It yields the protein CASSLTIRSQAFF.

The table lists this clone with a few counts. The chain combines TRBV28 with TRBJ1-6; weak D call: TRBD1 (5 bases). Germline V lookup: CDR1 MDHEN, CDR2 SYDVKM. The CDR3 has 14 residues. With 9 bases removed from V and 8 bases from J, the gap between germline ends came to 17 bases. In nucleotides, the CDR3 is TGTGCCAGTAACGTCGGGACTGCCCATTCACCCCTCCACTTT. It codes for CASNVGTAHSPLHF.

This clone has more than one count but fewer than ten. This sequence joins TRBV19 and TRBJ2-7; 12 nucleotides line up with TRBD2. This CDR3 spans 14 amino acids. Trimming took 3 bases from V and 6 from J; bases not matched to a gene: 3. CDR1 is LNHDA and CDR2 is SQIVND in the germline V gene (reference sequence). CDR3 DNA sequence: TGTGCCAGTAGTATGACTAGCGGGGGACCCGAGCAGTACTTC. Translating it yields CASSMTSGGPEQYF.

The chain has TRBV6-1 and TRBJ2-7, with D unresolved. Germline CDR1 is MNHNS and CDR2 is SASEGT. Between the trimmed V and J ends, which lost 1 base and 3 bases, there was a span of 10 bases. The CDR3 runs to 14 residues. The CDR3 coding sequence is TGTGCCAGCAGTGAAGGACTGATGAACTACGAGCAGTACTTC. Protein: CASSEGLMNYEQYF.

The CDR3 loop is CASTGGPGNTIYF. The CDR3 DNA is TGTGCCAGCACGGGAGGACCTGGAAACACCATATATTTT. This chain links TRBV19 with TRBJ1-3, with D hard to call. V gave up 9 bases and J gave up 2 bases, with 11 bases separating them. CDR3 size: 13 residues. The germline V gene has CDR1 LNHDA and CDR2 SQIVND (reference sequence).

This clone was counted a few times. The chain uses TRBV19 and TRBJ2-6; D gene unclear. The CDR3 has 15 residues. Trimming left V 4 bases short and J 0 bases short, with 7 bases between. CDR1 is LNHDA and CDR2 is SQIVND in the germline V gene (reference sequence). CDR3 residues: CASSKRTSGANVLTF. CDR3 bases: TGTGCCAGTAGTAAGAGAACCTCTGGGGCCAACGTCCTGACTTTC.

V gene TRBV7-9 combines with J gene TRBJ1-6; the D is unclear. Trimming shortened V by 3 bases and J by 11 bases, and 14 bases separated the two germline ends. This CDR3 spans 14 amino acids. Germline V gene lookup returns CDR1 SEHNR and CDR2 FQNEAQ (reference sequence). The CDR3 nucleotides read TGTGCCAGCAGCTTGGCGGTTACGGTGACACCCCTCCACTTT. Its protein is CASSLAVTVTPLHF.

The rearrangement uses TRBV28 and TRBJ2-7; 7 bases are shared with TRBD1. V trimming: 2 bases; J trimming: 2 bases; junction bases outside the gene matches: 6. The V gene's germline CDR1 is MDHEN and CDR2 SYDVKM. This CDR3 is built from 15 residues. The CDR3 is CASSLATGLPYEQYF. The CDR3, as DNA: TGTGCCAGCAGTTTAGCGACAGGGCTCCCCTACGAGCAGTACTTC.

The chain recombines TRBV14 with TRBJ1-4; D not resolved. The CDR3 runs to 16 residues. V was pared by 4 bases and J by 3 bases, with 15 bases between. CDR1 is SGHDN and CDR2 is FVKESK in the germline V gene. CDR3: CASSRSLGVSNEKLFF. The CDR3 DNA sequence: TGTGCCAGCAGCCGCTCTTTGGGAGTGTCTAATGAAAAACTGTTTTTT.

For the CDR3, the DNA is TGTGCCAGCACCCCCGACGTCCGGGGGGATACGCAGTATTTT. Amino acids: CASTPDVRGDTQYF. The chain links TRBV6-6 to TRBJ2-3; weak D call: TRBD2 (6 bases). V was pared by 7 bases and J by 6 bases, with 17 bases between. The germline gives CDR1 MNHNY, CDR2 SVGAGI (reference sequence). This CDR3 contains 14 residues.

The chain carries TRBV6-6 and TRBJ2-7; no reliable D call. Germline CDR1 and CDR2: MNHNY and SVGAGI (reference sequence). V was pared by 7 bases and J by 0 bases, with 13 bases between. This CDR3 has 14 amino acids. The CDR3 sequence is CASTLTRFSYEQYF. The CDR3 DNA sequence: TGTGCCAGCACCTTAACTCGGTTCTCCTACGAGCAGTACTTC.

V and J are TRBV19 and TRBJ2-5; D not certain. This CDR3 region has 13 residues. Germline-derived CDR1 and CDR2 are LNHDA and SQIVND (reference sequence). Trimming took off 8 bases at V and 5 bases at J, with 15 bases between the two ends. The CDR3 DNA reads as TGTGCCAGTGCCGAACAGCCTTGGGAGACCCAGTACTTC. Protein sequence: CASAEQPWETQYF.

This clone was seen only once. The chain links TRBV7-8 to TRBJ2-3; 12 bases map to TRBD2. The CDR3 has 17 amino acids. J gave up 5 bases and V 3 bases, and 9 bases lay outside the gene matches. Looked up from germline, CDR1 is SGHVS and CDR2 is FQNEAQ. The CDR3 region is CASSLFPSGGVRDTQYF. DNA for the CDR3: TGTGCCAGCAGCTTGTTTCCTAGCGGGGGGGTCAGAGATACGCAGTATTTT.

This clone is a singleton in its sample. The CDR3, as DNA: TGTGCCAGCAGTTTTAGCGGGCAAGAGACCCAGTACTTC. Translating gives CASSFSGQETQYF. V usage is TRBV2 and J usage is TRBJ2-5, with 7 bases matching TRBD2. From germline, CDR1 is SNHLY and CDR2 FYNNEI. Germline trimming cut 5 bases from V and 2 bases from J; bases unmatched to any gene: 2. This CDR3 is 13 amino acids long.